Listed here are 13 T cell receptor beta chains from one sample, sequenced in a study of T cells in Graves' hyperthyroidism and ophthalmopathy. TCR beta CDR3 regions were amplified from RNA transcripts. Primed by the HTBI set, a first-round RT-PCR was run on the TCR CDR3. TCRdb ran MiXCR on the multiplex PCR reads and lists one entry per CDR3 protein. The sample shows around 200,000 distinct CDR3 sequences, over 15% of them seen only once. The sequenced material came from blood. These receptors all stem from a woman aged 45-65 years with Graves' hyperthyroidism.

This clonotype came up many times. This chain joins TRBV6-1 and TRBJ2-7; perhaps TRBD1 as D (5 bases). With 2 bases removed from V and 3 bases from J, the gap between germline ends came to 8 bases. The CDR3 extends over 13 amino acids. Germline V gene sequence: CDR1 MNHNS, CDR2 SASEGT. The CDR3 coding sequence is TGTGCCAGCAGTGAACAGGGATACTACGAGCAGTACTTC. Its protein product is CASSEQGYYEQYF.

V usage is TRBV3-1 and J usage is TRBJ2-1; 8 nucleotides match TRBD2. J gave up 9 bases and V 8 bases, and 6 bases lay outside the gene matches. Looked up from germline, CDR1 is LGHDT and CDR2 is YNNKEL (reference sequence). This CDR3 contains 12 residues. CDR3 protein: CASLGRAGEQFF. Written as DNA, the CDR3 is TGTGCCAGCCTCGGGAGGGCGGGTGAGCAGTTCTTC.

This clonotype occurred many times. CDR3 bases: TGTGCCAGCAGTCTCGAGACAGGGTCTACCTACGAGCAGTACTTC. Its protein product is CASSLETGSTYEQYF. This chain uses TRBV6-1 with TRBJ2-7; 7 bases are shared with TRBD1. The trim removed 5 bases at V and 2 bases at J, leaving 9 bases unmatched. This CDR3 region has 15 residues. Looked up from germline, CDR1 is MNHNS and CDR2 is SASEGT.

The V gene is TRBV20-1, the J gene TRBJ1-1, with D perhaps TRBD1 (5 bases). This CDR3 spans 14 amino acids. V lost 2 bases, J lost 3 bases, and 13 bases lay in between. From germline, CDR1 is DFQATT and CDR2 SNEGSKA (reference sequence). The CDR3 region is CSARRQGWYTEAFF. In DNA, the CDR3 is TGCAGTGCTAGACGCCAGGGTTGGTACACTGAAGCTTTCTTT.

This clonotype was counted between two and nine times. The CDR3 here is CASSSFAVARYEQYF. Written as DNA, the CDR3 is TGTGCCAGCAGTTCCTTCGCAGTCGCGAGGTACGAGCAGTACTTC. This chain connects TRBV28 to TRBJ2-7; D gene ambiguous. The germline V and J ends were trimmed by 4 bases and 4 bases, with 17 bases remaining between them. CDR3 size: 15 residues. CDR1 is MDHEN and CDR2 is SYDVKM in the germline V gene.

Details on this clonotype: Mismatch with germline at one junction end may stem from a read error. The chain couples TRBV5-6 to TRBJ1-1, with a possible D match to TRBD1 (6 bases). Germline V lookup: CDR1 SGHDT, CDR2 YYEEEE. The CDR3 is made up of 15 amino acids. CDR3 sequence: CASNLLRGPNLQAFF. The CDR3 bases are TGTGCCAGCAACTTGTTACGGGGGCCCAACCTTCAAGCTTTCTTT.

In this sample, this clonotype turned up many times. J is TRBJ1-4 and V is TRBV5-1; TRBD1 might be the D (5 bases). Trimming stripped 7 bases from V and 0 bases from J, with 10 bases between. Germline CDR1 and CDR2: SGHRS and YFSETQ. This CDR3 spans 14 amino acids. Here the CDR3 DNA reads TGCGCCAGCGGGGACGGTGCAACTAATGAAAAACTGTTTTTT. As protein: CASGDGATNEKLFF.

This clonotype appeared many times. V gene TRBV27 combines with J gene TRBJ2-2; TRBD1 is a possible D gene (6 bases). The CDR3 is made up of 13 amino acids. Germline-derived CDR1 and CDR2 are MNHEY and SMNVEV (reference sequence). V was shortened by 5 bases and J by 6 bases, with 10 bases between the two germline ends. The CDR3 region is CASSKQGAGELFF. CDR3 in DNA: TGTGCCAGCAGTAAACAGGGAGCCGGGGAGCTGTTTTTT.

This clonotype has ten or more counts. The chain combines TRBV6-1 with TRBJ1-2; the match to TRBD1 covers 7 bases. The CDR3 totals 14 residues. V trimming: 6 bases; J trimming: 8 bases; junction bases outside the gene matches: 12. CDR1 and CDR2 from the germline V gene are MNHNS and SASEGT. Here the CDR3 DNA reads TGTGCCAGCAGAAAACAGGGGAGTACGCAGGGCTACACCTTC. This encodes CASRKQGSTQGYTF.

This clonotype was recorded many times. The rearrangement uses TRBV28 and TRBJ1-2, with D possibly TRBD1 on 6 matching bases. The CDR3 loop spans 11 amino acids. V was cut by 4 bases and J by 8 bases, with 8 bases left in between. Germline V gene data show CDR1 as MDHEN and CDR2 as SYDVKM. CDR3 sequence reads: CASSYRAGYTF. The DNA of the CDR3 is TGTGCCAGCAGTTACAGGGCGGGCTACACCTTC.

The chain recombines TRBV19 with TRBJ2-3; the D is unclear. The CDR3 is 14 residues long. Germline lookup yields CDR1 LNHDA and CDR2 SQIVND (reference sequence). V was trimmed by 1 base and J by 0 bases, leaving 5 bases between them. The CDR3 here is CASSIGGSTDTQYF. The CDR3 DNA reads TGTGCCAGTAGTATAGGCGGAAGCACAGATACGCAGTATTTT.

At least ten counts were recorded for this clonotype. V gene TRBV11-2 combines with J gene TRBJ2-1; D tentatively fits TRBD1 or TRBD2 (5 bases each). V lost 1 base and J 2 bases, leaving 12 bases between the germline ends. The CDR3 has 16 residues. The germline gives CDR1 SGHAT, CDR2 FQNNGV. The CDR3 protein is CASSLGGTPAYNEQFF. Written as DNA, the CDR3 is TGTGCCAGCAGCTTAGGGGGGACCCCCGCCTACAATGAGCAGTTCTTC.

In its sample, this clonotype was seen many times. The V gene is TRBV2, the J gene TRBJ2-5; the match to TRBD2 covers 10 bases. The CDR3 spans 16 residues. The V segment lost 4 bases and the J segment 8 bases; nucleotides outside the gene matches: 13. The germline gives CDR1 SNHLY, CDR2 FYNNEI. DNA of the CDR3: TGTGCCAGCAGTGGGGCTCGAGCGGGGGGGGCAGGAACCCAGTACTTC. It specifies CASSGARAGGAGTQYF.